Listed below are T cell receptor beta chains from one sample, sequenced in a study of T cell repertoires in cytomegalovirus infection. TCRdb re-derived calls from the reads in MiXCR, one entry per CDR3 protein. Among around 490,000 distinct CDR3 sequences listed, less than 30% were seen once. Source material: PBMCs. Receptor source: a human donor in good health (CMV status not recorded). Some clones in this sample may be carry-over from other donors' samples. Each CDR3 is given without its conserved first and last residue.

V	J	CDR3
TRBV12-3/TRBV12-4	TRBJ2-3	ASSSGTSGASTDTQY
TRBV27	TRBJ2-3	ASSSSGGRFTDTQY
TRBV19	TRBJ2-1	ASRPLRLAGGMGVEQF
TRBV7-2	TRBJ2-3	ASSLGTGIDTQY
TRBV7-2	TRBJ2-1	ASSPRSASGRNEQF
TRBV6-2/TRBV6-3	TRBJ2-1	ASSSQAGGPSYNEQF
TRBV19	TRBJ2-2	ASSPRQVNTGELF
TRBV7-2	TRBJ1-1	ASSIPGGAGVTEAF
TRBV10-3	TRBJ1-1	AISGVVRGTLNTEAF
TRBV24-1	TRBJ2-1	ATSERRGRAYNEQF
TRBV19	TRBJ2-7	ASSISTGFQYEQY
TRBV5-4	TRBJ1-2	ASSLGVNNYGYT
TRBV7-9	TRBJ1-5	ASSSSTFPWTEVNQPQH
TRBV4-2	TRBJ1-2	ASSQVDRDSGYT
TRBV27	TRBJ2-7	ASSLSPVYEQY
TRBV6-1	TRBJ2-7	ASLTRQGAYEQY
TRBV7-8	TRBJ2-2	ASTLGSGTGELF
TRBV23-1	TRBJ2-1	ASNITGGSYNEQF
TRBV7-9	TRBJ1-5	ASSSDGGGNQPQH
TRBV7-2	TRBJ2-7	ASSMIAGGRGEQY
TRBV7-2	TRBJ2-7	ASSLASTAYEQY
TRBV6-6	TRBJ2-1	ANSREEDNEQF